This T cell receptor (beta chain) was obtained from a study of blood T cell repertoires in COVID-19. Background on the study: Researchers got acute and convalescent COVID-19 samples from the United States, Italy and Spain. Nucleic acid was either cDNA or gDNA, and it came from T cells, B-cell-depleted T cells, or PBMCs.

V lost 10 bases and J 0 bases, leaving 17 bases between the germline ends. Germline-derived CDR1 and CDR2 are LNHDA and SQIVND (reference sequence). The CDR3 totals 15 residues. Authors' processing steps: Estimated nucleated cell counts came from reference gene primer amplification. Only in-frame clones appear in the TCRdb table, and some are missing; sequencing was by immunoSEQ multiplex PCR. Clone size and V and J calls were adopted from that table, with D and trimming inferred from the DNA. The sample includes fewer than 120,000 clones, about four fifths of them seen just once. The sequence was collected from a woman aged 55-75 years with acute or convalescent COVID-19. Sequenced material: peripheral blood. This sequence joins TRBV19 and TRBJ2-3; TRBD1 is a possible D gene (6 bases). Here the CDR3 reads CATKPGHGSTDTQYF. The CDR3 region has the DNA TGTGCCACCAAACCGGGACATGGAAGCACAGATACGCAGTATTTT.